This T cell receptor beta chain was identified in a study of blood T cell repertoires in COVID-19. On the study more broadly: Italy, Spain and the United States were the sources of the convalescent and acute COVID-19 samples.

Repertoires were generated with immunoSEQ multiplex PCR, while TCRdb's copy carries only in-frame clones and drops some. The sample has about 140,000 clones, 84% seen once; the top ten hold 10% to 13%. The CDR3 runs to 15 residues. Per germline, CDR1 MDHEN and CDR2 SYDVKM. With 3 bases removed from V and 2 bases from J, the gap between germline ends came to 13 bases. Sequenced sample: peripheral blood. The chain links TRBV28 to TRBJ1-1; D possibly corresponds to TRBD1 (5 bases). The TCR comes from a man aged 55 to 70 with active or convalescent COVID-19. For the CDR3, the DNA is TGTGCCAGCAGTTTGGGGGGGAGGTTTAACACTGAAGCTTTCTTT. Amino acids: CASSLGGRFNTEAFF.